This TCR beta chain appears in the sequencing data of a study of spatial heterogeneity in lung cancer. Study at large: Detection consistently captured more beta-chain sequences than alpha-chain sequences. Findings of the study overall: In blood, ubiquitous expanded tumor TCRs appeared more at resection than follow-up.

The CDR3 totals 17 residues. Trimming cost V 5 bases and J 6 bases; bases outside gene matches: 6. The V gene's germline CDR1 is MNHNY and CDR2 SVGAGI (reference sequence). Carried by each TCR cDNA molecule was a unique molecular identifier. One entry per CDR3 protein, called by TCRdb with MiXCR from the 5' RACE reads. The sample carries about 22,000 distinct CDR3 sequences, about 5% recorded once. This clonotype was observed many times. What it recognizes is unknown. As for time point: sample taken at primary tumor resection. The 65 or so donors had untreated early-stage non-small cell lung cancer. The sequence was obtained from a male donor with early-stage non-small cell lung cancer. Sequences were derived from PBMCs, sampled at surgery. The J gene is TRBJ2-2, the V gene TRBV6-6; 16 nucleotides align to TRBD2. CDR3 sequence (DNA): TGTGCCAGCAGTGCCGGGACTAGCGGGGGGGCCCCCGGGGAGCTGTTTTTT. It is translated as CASSAGTSGGAPGELFF.